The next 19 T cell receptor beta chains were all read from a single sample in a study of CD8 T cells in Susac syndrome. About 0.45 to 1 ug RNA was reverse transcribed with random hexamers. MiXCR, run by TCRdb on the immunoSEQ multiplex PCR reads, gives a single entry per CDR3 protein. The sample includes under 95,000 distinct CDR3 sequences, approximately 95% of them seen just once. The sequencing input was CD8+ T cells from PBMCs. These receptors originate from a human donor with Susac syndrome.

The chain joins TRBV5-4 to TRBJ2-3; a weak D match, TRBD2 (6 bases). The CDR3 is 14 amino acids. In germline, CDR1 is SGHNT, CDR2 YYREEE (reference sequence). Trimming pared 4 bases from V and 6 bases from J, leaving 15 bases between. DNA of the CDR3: TGTGCCAGCAGCGGGGACTCCAAACCCGATACGCAGTATTTT. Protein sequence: CASSGDSKPDTQYF. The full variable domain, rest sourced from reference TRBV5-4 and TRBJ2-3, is ETGVTQSPTHLIKTRGQQVTLRCSSQSGHNTVSWYQQALGQGPQFIFQYYREEENGRGNFPPRFSGLQFPNYSSELNVNALELDDSALYLCASSGDSKPDTQYFGPGTRLTVL.

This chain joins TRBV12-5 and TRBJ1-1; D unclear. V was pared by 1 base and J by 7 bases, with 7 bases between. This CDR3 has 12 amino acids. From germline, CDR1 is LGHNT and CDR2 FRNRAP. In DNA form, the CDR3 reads TGTGCTAGTGGTTTGGCTTCCGATGAAGCTTTCTTT. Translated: CASGLASDEAFF.

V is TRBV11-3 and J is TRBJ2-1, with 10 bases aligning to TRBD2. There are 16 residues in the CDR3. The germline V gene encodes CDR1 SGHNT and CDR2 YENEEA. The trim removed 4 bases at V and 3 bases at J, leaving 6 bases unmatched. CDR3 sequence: CASSSRASGSYNEQFF. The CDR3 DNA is TGTGCCAGCAGCTCCCGGGCTAGCGGGAGCTACAATGAGCAGTTCTTC.

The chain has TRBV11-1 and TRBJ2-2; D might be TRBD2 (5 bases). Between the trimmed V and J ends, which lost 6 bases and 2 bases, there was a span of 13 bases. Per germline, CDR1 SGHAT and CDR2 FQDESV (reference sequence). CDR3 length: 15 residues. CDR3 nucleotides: TGTGCCAGCAGACCGACTACCTTCAACACCGGGGAGCTGTTTTTT. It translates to CASRPTTFNTGELFF.

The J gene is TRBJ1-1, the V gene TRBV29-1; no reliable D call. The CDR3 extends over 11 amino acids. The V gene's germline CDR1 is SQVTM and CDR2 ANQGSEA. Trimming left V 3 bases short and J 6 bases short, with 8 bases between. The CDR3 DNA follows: TGCAGCGTTGAGATGGCCTCTGAAGCTTTCTTT. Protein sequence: CSVEMASEAFF.

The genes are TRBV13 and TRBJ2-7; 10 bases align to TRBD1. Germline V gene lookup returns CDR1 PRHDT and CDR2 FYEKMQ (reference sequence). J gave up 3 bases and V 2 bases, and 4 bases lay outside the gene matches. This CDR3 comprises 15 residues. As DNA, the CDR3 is TGTGCCAGCAGCTTATCGGGACAGGGGAACTACGAGCAGTACTTC. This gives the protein CASSLSGQGNYEQYF.

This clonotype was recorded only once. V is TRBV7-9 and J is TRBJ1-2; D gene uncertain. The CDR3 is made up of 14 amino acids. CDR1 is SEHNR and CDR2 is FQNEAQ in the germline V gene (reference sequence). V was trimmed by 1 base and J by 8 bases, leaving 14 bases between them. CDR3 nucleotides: TGTGCCAGCAGCTTAGGAGACCAGTCTACGGGCTACACCTTC. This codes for CASSLGDQSTGYTF.

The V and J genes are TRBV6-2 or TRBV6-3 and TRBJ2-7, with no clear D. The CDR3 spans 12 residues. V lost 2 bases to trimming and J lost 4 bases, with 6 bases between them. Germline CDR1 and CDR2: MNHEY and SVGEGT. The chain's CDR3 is CASSYGPYEQYF. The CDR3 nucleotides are TGTGCCAGCAGTTACGGCCCTTACGAGCAGTACTTC.

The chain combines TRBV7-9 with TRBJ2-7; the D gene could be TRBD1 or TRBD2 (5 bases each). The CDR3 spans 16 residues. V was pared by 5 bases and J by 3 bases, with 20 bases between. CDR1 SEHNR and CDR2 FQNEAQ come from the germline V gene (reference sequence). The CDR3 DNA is TGTGCCAGCAGCCCAGCGGAGGCAGGGTACCTCTACGAGCAGTACTTC. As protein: CASSPAEAGYLYEQYF. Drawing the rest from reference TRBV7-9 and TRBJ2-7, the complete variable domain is DTGVSQNPRHKITKRGQNVTFRCDPISEHNRLYWYRQTLGQGPEFLTYFQNEAQLEKSRLLSDRFSAERPKGSFSTLEIQRTEQGDSAMYLCASSPAEAGYLYEQYFGPGTRLTVT.

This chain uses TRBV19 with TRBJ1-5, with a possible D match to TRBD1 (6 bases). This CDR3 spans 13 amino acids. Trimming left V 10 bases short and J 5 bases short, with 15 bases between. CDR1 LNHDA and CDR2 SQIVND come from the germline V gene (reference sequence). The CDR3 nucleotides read TGTGCCACATTACAGGGTGGGGATCAGCCCCAGCATTTT. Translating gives CATLQGGDQPQHF.

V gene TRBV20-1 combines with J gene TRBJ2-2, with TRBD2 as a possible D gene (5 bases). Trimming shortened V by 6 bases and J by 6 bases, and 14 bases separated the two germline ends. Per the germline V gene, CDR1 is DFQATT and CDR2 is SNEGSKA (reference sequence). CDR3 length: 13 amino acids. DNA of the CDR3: TGCAGTGCCAAGACCGACTATTCCGGGGAGCTGTTTTTT. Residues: CSAKTDYSGELFF.

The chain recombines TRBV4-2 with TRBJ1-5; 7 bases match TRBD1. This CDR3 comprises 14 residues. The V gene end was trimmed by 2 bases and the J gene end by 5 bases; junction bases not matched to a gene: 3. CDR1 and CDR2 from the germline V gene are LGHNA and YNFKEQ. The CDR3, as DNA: TGTGCCAGCAGCCAAATCCAGGGGGATCAGCCCCAGCATTTT. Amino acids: CASSQIQGDQPQHF.

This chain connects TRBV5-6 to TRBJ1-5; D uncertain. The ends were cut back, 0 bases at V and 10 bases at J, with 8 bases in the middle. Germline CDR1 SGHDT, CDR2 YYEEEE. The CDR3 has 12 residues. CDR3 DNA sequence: TGTGCCAGCAGCTTGGGGGGAGGACCCCAGCATTTT. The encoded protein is CASSLGGGPQHF.

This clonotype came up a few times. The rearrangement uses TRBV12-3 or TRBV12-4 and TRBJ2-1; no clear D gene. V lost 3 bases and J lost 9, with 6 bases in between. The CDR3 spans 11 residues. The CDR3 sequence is CASSLGSEQFF. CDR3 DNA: TGTGCCAGCAGTTTGGGCAGTGAGCAGTTCTTC.

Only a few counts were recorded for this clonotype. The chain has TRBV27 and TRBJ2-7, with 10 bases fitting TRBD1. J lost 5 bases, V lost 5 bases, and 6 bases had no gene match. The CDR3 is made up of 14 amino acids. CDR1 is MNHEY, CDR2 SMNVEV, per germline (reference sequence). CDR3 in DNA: TGTGCCAGCAGTCTCCGGGACAGGGGCCACGAGCAGTACTTC. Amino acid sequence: CASSLRDRGHEQYF.

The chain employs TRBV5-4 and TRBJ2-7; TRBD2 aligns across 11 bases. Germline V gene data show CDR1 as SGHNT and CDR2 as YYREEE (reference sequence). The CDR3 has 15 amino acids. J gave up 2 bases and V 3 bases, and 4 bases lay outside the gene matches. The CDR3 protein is CASSSGLAGAYEQYF. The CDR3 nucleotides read TGTGCCAGCAGCTCCGGACTAGCGGGCGCCTACGAGCAGTACTTC.

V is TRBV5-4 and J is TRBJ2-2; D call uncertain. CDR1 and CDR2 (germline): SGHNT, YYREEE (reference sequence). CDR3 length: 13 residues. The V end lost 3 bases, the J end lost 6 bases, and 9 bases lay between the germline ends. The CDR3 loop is CASSSPPAGELFF. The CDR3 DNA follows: TGTGCCAGCAGCTCACCCCCCGCCGGGGAGCTGTTTTTT.

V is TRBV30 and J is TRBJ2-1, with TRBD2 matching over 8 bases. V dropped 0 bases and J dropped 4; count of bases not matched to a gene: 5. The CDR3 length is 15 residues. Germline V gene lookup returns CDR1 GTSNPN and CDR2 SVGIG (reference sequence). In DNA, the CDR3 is TGTGCCTGGAGTGTGACCAGCGGGAGATACAATGAGCAGTTCTTC. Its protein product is CAWSVTSGRYNEQFF.

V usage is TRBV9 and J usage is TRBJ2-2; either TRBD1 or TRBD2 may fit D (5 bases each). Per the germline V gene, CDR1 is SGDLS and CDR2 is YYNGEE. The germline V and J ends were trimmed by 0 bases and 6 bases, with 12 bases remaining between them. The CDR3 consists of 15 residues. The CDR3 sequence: CASSVGDEPAGELFF. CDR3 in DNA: TGTGCCAGCAGCGTAGGGGACGAACCCGCCGGGGAGCTGTTTTTT. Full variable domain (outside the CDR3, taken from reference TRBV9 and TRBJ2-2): DSGVTQTPKHLITATGQRVTLRCSPRSGDLSVYWYQQSLDQGLQFLIQYYNGEERAKGNILERFSAQQFPDLHSELNLSSLELGDSALYFCASSVGDEPAGELFFGEGSRLTVL.